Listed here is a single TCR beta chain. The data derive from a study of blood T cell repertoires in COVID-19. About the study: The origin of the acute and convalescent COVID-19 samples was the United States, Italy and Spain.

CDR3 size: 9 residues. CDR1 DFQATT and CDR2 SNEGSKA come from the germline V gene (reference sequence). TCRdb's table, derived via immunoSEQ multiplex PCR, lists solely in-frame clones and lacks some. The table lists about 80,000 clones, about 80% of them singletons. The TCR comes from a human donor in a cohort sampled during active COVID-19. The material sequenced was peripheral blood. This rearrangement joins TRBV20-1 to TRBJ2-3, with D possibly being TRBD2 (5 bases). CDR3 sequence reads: CIRGYTQYF. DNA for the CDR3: TGCATACGGGGTTATACGCAGTATTTT.